The clone carrying this T cell receptor beta chain was counted many times. Its antigen is undetermined. Unique molecular identifier tags were affixed to discrete cDNA molecules. In TCRdb, the 5' RACE reads were re-called with MiXCR into one record per CDR3 protein. The repertoire includes 45,000 to 65,000 distinct CDR3 sequences, about 9.7% of them detected once, and 4% to 5% sits in the top ten. This sample is part of a study of early T cells in non-severe SARS-CoV-2 infection. Study-wide context: With bulk RNA from unsorted whole blood as input, sequencing yielded unpaired chains.

Regarding the study as a whole: In VDJdb matching, anti-spike CD8 responses were favored while private and CD4 specificities went missing.

There are 13 residues in the CDR3. Germline V gene data show CDR1 as MNHEY and CDR2 as SMNVEV (reference sequence). Trimming stripped 1 base from V and 8 bases from J, with 9 bases between. Material: whole blood. The rearrangement uses TRBV27 and TRBJ2-1; the D is unclear. The receptor's source is an adult who was a healthcare worker with PCR-confirmed SARS-CoV-2 infection or an uninfected control (not recorded which). For the CDR3, the DNA is TGTGCCAGCAGTTTATTCCCCGCGCATGAGCAGTTCTTC. Encoded protein: CASSLFPAHEQFF.